This entry lists 4 T cell receptor beta chains sequenced from one sample in a study of blood T cells in healthy people across ages. Primers used in a second PCR of about 6 to 11 cycles were a sample-barcoded 5' primer and a J-beta primer mix. From the 5' RACE reads, TCRdb called clonotypes with MiXCR, one entry per CDR3 protein. Here the sample spans 850,000 to 1,100,000 distinct CDR3 sequences, around two fifths being singletons. The specimen was blood. These receptors were collected from a man younger than 35 in good health.

The chain carries TRBV7-2 and TRBJ1-1; D gene uncertain. Germline loops: CDR1 SGHTA, CDR2 FQGNSA. Trimming removed 4 bases from V and 8 bases from J, with 14 bases in between. The CDR3 spans 13 residues. The CDR3 loop reads CASSYDTVGEAFF. The CDR3 DNA is TGTGCCAGCAGCTATGACACGGTTGGGGAAGCTTTCTTT.

V gene TRBV15 combines with J gene TRBJ1-4; no clear D gene. This CDR3 has 15 amino acids. The V gene's germline CDR1 is LNHNV and CDR2 YYDKDF (reference sequence). Trimming cost V 0 bases and J 10 bases, with 15 bases left between them. The CDR3 DNA reads TGTGCCACCAGCAGAGATAGTGGCTCTTTGGGAAAACTGTTTTTT. This gives the protein CATSRDSGSLGKLFF.

This clonotype appeared a few times. V usage is TRBV6-2 or TRBV6-3 and J usage is TRBJ1-1; D not resolved. This CDR3 region has 12 residues. V dropped 2 bases and J dropped 5 bases, with 6 bases sitting between them. Germline assignment: CDR1 MNHEY and CDR2 SVGEGT. The CDR3 protein is CASSYGPTEAFF. The CDR3, as DNA: TGTGCCAGCAGTTACGGGCCTACTGAAGCTTTCTTT.

V and J are TRBV6-6 and TRBJ1-1; D remains ambiguous. Germline values: CDR1 MNHNY, CDR2 SVGAGI (reference sequence). Deletions cut 3 bases from V and 6 bases from J, with 14 bases between. This CDR3 region has 14 residues. The CDR3, as DNA: TGTGCCAGCAGTTATTGGCCGGAAGGCGCTGAAGCTTTCTTT. Translating it yields CASSYWPEGAEAFF.